The clone carrying this T cell receptor beta chain was detected ten times or more. Amplification from RNA transcripts yielded the TCR beta CDR3 regions. HTBI primers were employed in first-round RT-PCR, then a second-round multiplex PCR followed. TCRdb recomputed calls from the multiplex PCR reads with MiXCR, one row per CDR3 protein. In the table there are about 740,000 distinct CDR3 sequences, roughly two fifths of which are singletons. This entry comes from a study of Graves' ophthalmopathy and Graves' hyperthyroidism. The germline gives CDR1 MGHDK, CDR2 SYGVNS. V dropped 3 bases and J dropped 4 bases, with 7 bases sitting between them. This CDR3 comprises 13 residues.

This clonotype was sampled from an adult man with Graves' ophthalmopathy. The chain combines TRBV25-1 with TRBJ1-3, with no clear D. The sample consisted of peripheral blood. In nucleotides, the CDR3 is TGTGCCAGCAGTGATGGCATAGGAAACACCATATATTTT. Translating it yields CASSDGIGNTIYF. The full variable domain, its missing parts supplied by reference TRBV25-1 and TRBJ1-3, is EADIYQTPRYLVIGTGKKITLECSQTMGHDKMYWYQQDPGMELHLIHYSYGVNSTEKGDLSSESTVSRIRTEHFPLTLESARPSHTSQYLCASSDGIGNTIYFGEGSWLTVV.